Described below is a single TCR beta chain sequence and its context. Its target is unknown. This sample was taken from a study of cytomegalovirus exposure and HLA in healthy donors. Study background: Among the 300 to 450 genotyped donors, 81% were placed in the Caucasian-associated ancestry cluster.

The PCR ran on 60 Vbeta and 13 Jbeta primers. Clones were sequenced by immunoSEQ multiplex PCR, and TCRdb holds only the in-frame ones, with some missing. The sample holds about 110,000 clones; 55% to 65% are singletons and the top ten take 3.8%. CDR1 and CDR2 from the germline V gene are MGHRA and YSYEKL. The V and J ends lost 4 bases and 14 bases, in that order; junction bases with no gene match: 9. The CDR3 contains 12 residues. Study-wide results and caveats: Later analysis showed TCR association rates varying by HLA locus, highest for DRB1 and lowest for HLA-C. Rarity characterized most TCR sequences, yet some public TCRs appeared in many donors. Available immune exposure information was restricted to CMV serostatus only.

This clonotype was obtained from a young man in good health and CMV-seropositive. This rearrangement joins TRBV4-1 to TRBJ2-5; 8 bases align to TRBD1. Sequencing used PBMCs. CDR3 in amino acids: CASSRAGTGLYF. CDR3 coding DNA: TGCGCCAGCAGCCGGGCCGGGACAGGCCTCTACTTC.